One sample yielded the 8 T cell receptor beta chains listed below, sequenced in a study of blood T cell repertoires in COVID-19. Clones were sequenced by immunoSEQ multiplex PCR, and TCRdb holds only the in-frame ones, with some missing. The top ten clones hold around 3.8% of a sample with some 220,000 clones, roughly 88% of them seen once. Material for sequencing was PBMCs or T cells enriched from blood (not recorded which). The receptor set was obtained from a woman aged 35 to 49 with acute COVID-19.

This chain joins TRBV7-8 and TRBJ1-4; 8 nucleotides line up with TRBD1. Germline V CDR1 and CDR2: SGHVS, FQNEAQ. V dropped 0 bases and J dropped 5; count of bases not matched to a gene: 5. The CDR3 totals 16 residues. The CDR3 sequence: CASSLAGTGQNEKLFF. The CDR3 bases are TGTGCCAGCAGCTTAGCAGGGACAGGTCAAAATGAAAAACTGTTTTTT.

The chain combines TRBV6-5 with TRBJ1-4; TRBD1 agrees at 8 bases. Germline CDR1 MNHEY, CDR2 SVGAGI. V shed 2 bases and J 8 bases; nucleotides not matched to a gene: 4. The CDR3 length is 14 residues. CDR3 amino acids: CASSYQTGVEKLFF. The DNA for the CDR3 is TGTGCCAGCAGTTACCAGACAGGGGTCGAAAAACTGTTTTTT.

This clone was counted between two and nine times. The genes are TRBV29-1 and TRBJ1-2, with D perhaps matching TRBD1 (5 bases). From germline, CDR1 is SQVTM and CDR2 ANQGSEA. The CDR3 is 14 residues long. V lost 3 bases and J lost 8, with 19 bases in between. CDR3 sequence (DNA): TGCAGCGTTGACAAGGACAACGAGCGGGGAGGCTACACCTTC. Amino acids: CSVDKDNERGGYTF.

This clone was seen once. The chain carries TRBV19 and TRBJ2-2, with 9 bases lining up with TRBD2. The CDR3 covers 15 residues. Trimming cost V 8 bases and J 5 bases; bases outside gene matches: 9. Germline-derived CDR1 and CDR2 are LNHDA and SQIVND (reference sequence). The DNA for the CDR3 is TGTGCCAGTTCGTTGGTAGCGGGGGCGACCGGGGAGCTGTTTTTT. Translating it yields CASSLVAGATGELFF.

V gene TRBV5-6 combines with J gene TRBJ1-6, with D possibly TRBD1 on 5 matching bases. CDR1 and CDR2 (germline): SGHDT, YYEEEE. This CDR3 comprises 14 residues. V lost 5 bases, J lost 8 bases, and 14 bases lay in between. The CDR3 loop is CASRNGQTYSPLHF. CDR3 in DNA: TGTGCCAGCAGAAACGGACAAACCTATTCACCCCTCCACTTT.

The rearrangement joins TRBV19 to TRBJ2-2; TRBD2 might be the D (6 bases). CDR3 length: 16 residues. Germline lookup yields CDR1 LNHDA and CDR2 SQIVND (reference sequence). Trimming stripped 8 bases from V and 4 bases from J, with 20 bases between. CDR3 sequence reads: CASWAFGRSSTGELFF. The CDR3 region has the DNA TGTGCCAGTTGGGCATTCGGGAGAAGTAGCACCGGGGAGCTGTTTTTT. The full variable domain, its missing parts supplied by reference TRBV19 and TRBJ2-2, is DGGITQSPKYLFRKEGQNVTLSCEQNLNHDAMYWYRQDPGQGLRLIYYSQIVNDFQKGDIAEGYSVSREKKESFPLTVTSAQKNPTAFYLCASWAFGRSSTGELFFGEGSRLTVL.

This chain uses TRBV6-4 with TRBJ2-3; 13 nucleotides agree with TRBD2. From germline, CDR1 is MRHNA and CDR2 SNTAGT. The CDR3 is 17 amino acids. V trimming: 3 bases; J trimming: 0 bases; junction bases outside the gene matches: 3. The CDR3 sequence is CASSETSGGPSTDTQYF. For the CDR3, the DNA is TGTGCCAGCAGTGAGACTAGCGGGGGGCCTAGCACAGATACGCAGTATTTT.

For the CDR3, the DNA is TGTGCCAGCAGCCTCAATCAGGGGGTTAACACTGAAGCTTTCTTT. Encoded protein: CASSLNQGVNTEAFF. The chain couples TRBV14 to TRBJ1-1; 7 positions match TRBD1. Trimming took 4 bases from V and 2 from J; bases not matched to a gene: 7. The germline V gene has CDR1 SGHDN and CDR2 FVKESK. The CDR3 covers 15 residues.